The sequence of this T cell receptor beta chain was determined in a study of blood T cell repertoires in COVID-19. Study information: T cells, B-cell-depleted T cells, or PBMCs provided the cDNA or gDNA that served as material.

The table lists this clone with a few counts. Data came from immunoSEQ multiplex PCR; TCRdb stores just in-frame clones and leaves some out. Of a few hundred thousand clones in the sample, roughly 89% were seen once. CDR1 is SNHLY, CDR2 FYNNEI, per germline. V gave up 8 bases and J gave up 1 base; unmatched junction bases: 7. This CDR3 is built from 15 residues. What was sequenced was peripheral blood. This rearrangement joins TRBV2 to TRBJ1-5, with TRBD1 matching 8 bases. The TCR comes from a woman in her thirties or forties with COVID-19, enrolled during active disease. The CDR3, as DNA: TGTGCCAGCGACAGGGGAATTTGGAGCAATCAGCCCCAGCATTTT. Protein product: CASDRGIWSNQPQHF.